This T cell receptor (beta chain) is from a study of T cells in Graves' hyperthyroidism and ophthalmopathy. As for the study in general: Peripheral blood was collected at initial diagnosis, before any treatment. Study observations and caveats: A median around 5.9 months before onset, the model predicted ophthalmopathy. Most clonotypes expanded in the thyroid (above 0.001) were also present in blood.

TCR beta CDR3 sequences were amplified from RNA transcripts. HTBI primers were the set used in a first-round RT-PCR of the TCR CDR3. A single record per CDR3 protein comes from TCRdb applying MiXCR to the multiplex PCR reads. This table holds around 190,000 distinct CDR3 sequences, about a sixth found once. After removal of 10 bases from V and 6 bases from J, the junction contained 8 bases not matched to a gene. Germline lookup yields CDR1 MNHEY and CDR2 SMNVEV (reference sequence). CDR3 size: 13 residues. At least ten counts were recorded for this clonotype. Its antigen remains unknown. The study enrolled patients aged 18 to 65 with newly diagnosed hyperthyroidism of under 2 months' duration.

This receptor was obtained from a woman in her fifties or sixties with Graves' hyperthyroidism. The chain employs TRBV27 and TRBJ2-1; 8 bases map to TRBD2. What was sequenced was blood. CDR3 DNA: TGTGCCACATCCCTTAGCGGGACCAATGAGCAGTTCTTC. It codes for CATSLSGTNEQFF.